Below, one T cell receptor (beta chain) is given with its context. Its antigen remains unknown. This entry belongs to a study of neoadjuvant anti-PD-1 for oral cavity cancer. Whole-study results and caveats: Post-nivolumab, blood T cell clonality was significantly elevated in non-responders.

Sample time point: after neoadjuvant nivolumab, at surgical resection. The germline gives CDR1 MNHNS, CDR2 SASEGT. The CDR3 loop spans 15 amino acids. V dropped 5 bases and J dropped 2; count of bases not matched to a gene: 5. The table came from immunoSEQ multiplex PCR; TCRdb's copy has only in-frame clones and leaves some out. In the table there are around 70,000 clones, around 84% of which are singletons. Sequenced here: PBMCs, sampled after nivolumab (anti-PD-1) treatment. The clonotype comes from a person between 35 and 79 years old with oral cavity squamous cell carcinoma. V usage is TRBV6-1 and J usage is TRBJ2-1; TRBD2 matches at 8 bases. The CDR3 region has the DNA TGTGCCAGCAGTCTTAGCGGGGCTGCCTACAATGAGCAGTTCTTC. Its translation: CASSLSGAAYNEQFF.